The present T cell receptor beta chain was sequenced within a study of blood T cell repertoires in COVID-19 (dated by TCRdb to the early 2020s). In terms of the full investigation: Samples covering the acute and convalescent phases of COVID-19 were provided by collaborators in the United States, Italy and Spain. The prospective study material was composed of cDNA or gDNA derived from T cells, B-cell-depleted T cells, or PBMCs. The dataset comprised deeply sampled blood TCRbeta repertoires from subjects exposed to, actively infected with, or recovered from COVID-19. A freely available public database, intended as a resource for researchers studying the immune response to SARS-CoV-2, is where the repertoires were released. Samples were obtained from the ongoing ImmuneRACE study (first 160 participants) and from over a thousand subjects provided by 6 global collaborators. A de-identified subject ID, COVID-19 status, age in years and sex were almost always included in the sample metadata. Where HLA class I and class II types were available, the types were taken from metadata supplied by the sample provider, not from assay-based typing. General findings and caveats noted by the study authors: The quantity of clinical and demographic metadata differed by source and by participant and was supplied without curation.

This clone was counted a single time. Its antigen has not been determined. No base quality information exists; no much larger clone differs at one position. Samples from volunteer blood donors who had recovered from COVID-19 were contributed by a second Seattle source. Each collaborating institution followed its own protocols to collect whole blood in K2EDTA tubes. Collaborator samples were shipped for TCRbeta analysis as frozen whole blood, isolated PBMCs, or DNA extracted from either sample type. Trimming accounts for 1 base at V and 0 bases at J, while the number of junction bases matched to no gene is 5. CDR1 and CDR2 were assigned from the germline V gene (reference sequence) as GTSNPN and SVGIG. The CDR3 contains 16 residues, cysteine and phenylalanine counted. CDR3 DNA is the only sequence kept; it has 48 bases, read in frame from the first base. The immunoSEQ Assay, a bias-controlled multiplex PCR, was used to amplify TCRbeta CDR3 regions from genomic DNA. From the authors' description of their analysis: The number of nucleated cells in each sample was estimated from the amplification of reference gene primers within the assay. To quantify the absolute abundance of each unique TCRbeta CDR3 rearrangement, sequence reads were collapsed and filtered. For each sample, productive Simpson clonality was calculated as the square root of Simpson's diversity index across productive rearrangements. TCRdb provides this immuneACCESS table in a form limited to in-frame rearrangements. Some clones are lacking; in checked studies, under half of them reflect an unresolved V gene, and why the rest are absent is not known. That table furnishes V, J and clone size, whereas the DNA furnished D and trimming. The sample profile shows 200,000 to 250,000 clones; about 86% of them were found once. More than 2.5% of the sample belongs to the ten largest clones.

This receptor was taken from a young woman who had recovered from COVID-19. The V and J segments used are TRBV30 and TRBJ2-3, with TRBD2 matching 9 junction bases. Sequencing was carried out using peripheral blood. CDR3 sequence: CAWSDPSGDSTDTQYF. Here is the DNA: TGTGCCTGGAGTGATCCTAGCGGGGATAGCACAGATACGCAGTATTTT.